This TCR beta chain emerged from a study of blood T cell repertoires in COVID-19. Germline values: CDR1 SGHRS, CDR2 YFSETQ. The CDR3 contains 14 residues. The V end was cut by 5 bases, the J end by 4 bases, with 14 bases between. Clones were read by immunoSEQ multiplex PCR, and TCRdb kept only the in-frame ones, dropping some. The table lists 270,000 or so clones, about 87% of them singletons, with roughly 4.3% in the top ten. The receptor was isolated from a woman aged 25 to 39 with acute COVID-19. The sample comprised PBMCs or T cells enriched from blood (not recorded which). This sequence joins TRBV5-1 and TRBJ2-3, with D possibly TRBD2 on 6 matching bases. The CDR3, as DNA: TGCGCCAGCAGTTGGGGGAGGACGGCAGATACGCAGTATTTT. Protein sequence: CASSWGRTADTQYF.